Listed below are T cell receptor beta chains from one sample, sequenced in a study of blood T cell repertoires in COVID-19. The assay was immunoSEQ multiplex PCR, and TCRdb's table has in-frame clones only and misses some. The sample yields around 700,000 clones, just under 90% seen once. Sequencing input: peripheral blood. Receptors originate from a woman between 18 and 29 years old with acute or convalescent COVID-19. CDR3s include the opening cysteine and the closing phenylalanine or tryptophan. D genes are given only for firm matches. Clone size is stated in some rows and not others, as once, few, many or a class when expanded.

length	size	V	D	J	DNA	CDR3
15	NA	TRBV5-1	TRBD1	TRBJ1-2	TGCGCCAGCAGCTTCGTCCCGGGACAGGGTAATGGCTACACCTTC	CASSFVPGQGNGYTF
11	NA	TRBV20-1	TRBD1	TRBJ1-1	TGCAGTGCAAGACAGGGGGCGAGAGCTTTTTTT	CSARQGARAFF
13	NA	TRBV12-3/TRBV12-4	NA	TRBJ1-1	TGTGCCAGCAGCCGGACAGCGAACACTGAAGCTTTCTTT	CASSRTANTEAFF
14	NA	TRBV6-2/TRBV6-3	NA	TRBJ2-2	TGTGCCAGCAGTTACTCGACAAACACCGGGGAGCTGTTTTTT	CASSYSTNTGELFF
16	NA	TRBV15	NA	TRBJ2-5	TGTGCCACCAGCGAAGGGGGGGGCCTACTTACGGAGACCCAGTACTTC	CATSEGGGLLTETQYF
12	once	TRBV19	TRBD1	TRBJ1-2	TGTGCCAGTACGGACAGGAACTATGGCTACACCTTC	CASTDRNYGYTF
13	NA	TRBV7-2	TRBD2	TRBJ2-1	TGTGCCAGCAGCCCGGGGGGTAACAATGAGCAGTTCTTC	CASSPGGNNEQFF
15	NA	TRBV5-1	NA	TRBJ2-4	TGCGCCAGCAGCTGGCCACGGACGGGGAAAAACATTCAGTACTTC	CASSWPRTGKNIQYF
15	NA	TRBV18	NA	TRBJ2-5	TGTGCCAGCTCACCTTTAGCGGAGACCCAAGAGACCCAGTACTTC	CASSPLAETQETQYF
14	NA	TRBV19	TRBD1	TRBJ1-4	TGTGCCAGTAGTATAACAGGGGGCGCCGGAAAACTGTTTTTT	CASSITGGAGKLFF
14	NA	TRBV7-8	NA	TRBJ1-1	TGTGCCAGCAGCTTATTGACAGTGAACACTGAAGCTTTCTTT	CASSLLTVNTEAFF
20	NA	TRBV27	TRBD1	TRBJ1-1	TGTGCCAGCGTATCGTACCGTGTTTTTGCGAAGGGACAGCCGAACACTGAAGCTTTCTTT	CASVSYRVFAKGQPNTEAFF
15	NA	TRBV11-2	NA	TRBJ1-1	TGTGCCAGCAGCTCAATAACAGGAGTTGGGACTGAAGCTTTCTTT	CASSSITGVGTEAFF
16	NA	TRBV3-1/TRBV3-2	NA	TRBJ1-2	TGTGCCAGCAGCCAAGATCTTGGCGGGGGCTGGAAAGGCTACACCTTC	CASSQDLGGGWKGYTF
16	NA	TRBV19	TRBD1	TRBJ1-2	TGTGCCAGTAGTATCCGCGTCGAGGCAGGGGGTTATGGCTACACCTTC	CASSIRVEAGGYGYTF
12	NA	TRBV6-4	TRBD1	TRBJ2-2	TGTGCCAGCCGAGGGGGCGCCGGGGAGCTGTTTTTT	CASRGGAGELFF
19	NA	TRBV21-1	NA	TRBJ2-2	TGTGCCAGCGAACGGAGAACGGGACTAGCGGGGCCGAACACCGGGGAGCTGTTTTTT	CASERRTGLAGPNTGELFF
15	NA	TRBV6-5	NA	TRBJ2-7	TGTGCCAGCACCCCCAGGTATCCCCTAACCTACGAGCAGTACTTC	CASTPRYPLTYEQYF
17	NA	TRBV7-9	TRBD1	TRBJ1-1	TGTGCCAGCTCCGGGTGGACAGGGGGCGAAATGAACACTGAAGCTTTCTTT	CASSGWTGGEMNTEAFF
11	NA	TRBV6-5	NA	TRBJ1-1	TGTGCCAGCACACGAGGGACTGAAGCTTTCTTT	CASTRGTEAFF
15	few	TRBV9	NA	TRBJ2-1	TGTGCCAGCAGCGGAGAATTACTAGCTAGGAATGAGCAGTTCTTC	CASSGELLARNEQFF
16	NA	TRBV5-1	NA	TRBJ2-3	TGCGCCAGCAGTTTTCCCCCGGGGGAGGGGGCAGATACGCAGTATTTT	CASSFPPGEGADTQYF
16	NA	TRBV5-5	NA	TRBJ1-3	TGTGCCAGCAGCTTGCCCAGCAGGGCCTCTGGAAACACCATATATTTT	CASSLPSRASGNTIYF
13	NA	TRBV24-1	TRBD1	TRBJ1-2	TGTGCCACCAGTGGCCGGACAGGGAGGGGCTACACCTTC	CATSGRTGRGYTF
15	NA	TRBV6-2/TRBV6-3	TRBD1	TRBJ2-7	TGTGCCAGCAGCTCCTACAATACAGGGGTCCACGAGCAGTACTTC	CASSSYNTGVHEQYF